The entry below describes one TCR beta chain. Germline CDR1 and CDR2: SGHTS and YDEGEE. The V gene end was trimmed by 0 bases and the J gene end by 4 bases; junction bases not matched to a gene: 5. CDR3 length equals 16 residues. Stated time point: newly diagnosed, previously untreated cHL patient sample. Only in-frame clones appear in the TCRdb table, and some are missing; sequencing was by immunoSEQ multiplex PCR. The data show tens of thousands of clones, with roughly 94% seen just once and approximately 4% held by the top ten. These data come from a study of PD-1 blockade in classical Hodgkin lymphoma.

V usage is TRBV5-8 and J usage is TRBJ2-1; TRBD2 agrees at 9 bases. Sequencing was performed on peripheral blood mononuclear cells (PBMCs). The clonotype comes from a human donor with classical Hodgkin lymphoma. CDR3 sequence (DNA): TGTGCCAGCAGCTTGGTCCCAGCGGGGGGATACAATGAGCAGTTCTTC. Protein sequence: CASSLVPAGGYNEQFF.